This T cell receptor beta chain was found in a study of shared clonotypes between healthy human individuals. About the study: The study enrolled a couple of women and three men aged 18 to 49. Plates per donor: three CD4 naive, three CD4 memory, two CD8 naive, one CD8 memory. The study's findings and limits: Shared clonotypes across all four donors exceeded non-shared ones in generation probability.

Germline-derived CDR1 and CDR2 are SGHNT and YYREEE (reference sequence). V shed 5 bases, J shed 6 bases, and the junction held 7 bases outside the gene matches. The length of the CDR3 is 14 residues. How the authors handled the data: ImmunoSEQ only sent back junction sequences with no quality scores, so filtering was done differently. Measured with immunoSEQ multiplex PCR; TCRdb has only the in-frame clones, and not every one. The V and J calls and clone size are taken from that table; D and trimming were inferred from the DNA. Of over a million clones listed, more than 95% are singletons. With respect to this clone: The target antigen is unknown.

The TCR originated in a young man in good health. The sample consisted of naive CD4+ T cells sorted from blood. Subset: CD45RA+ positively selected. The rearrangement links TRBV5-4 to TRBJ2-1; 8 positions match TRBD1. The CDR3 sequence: CASSDRGPRNEQFF. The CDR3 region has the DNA TGTGCCAGCAGTGACAGGGGTCCCCGCAATGAGCAGTTCTTC.